One sample yielded the 3 T cell receptor beta chains listed below, sequenced in a study of blood T cell repertoires in COVID-19. Measured with immunoSEQ multiplex PCR; TCRdb has only the in-frame clones, and not every one. The sample has around 170,000 clones, approximately 85% seen once. Sequencing was performed on PBMCs or T cells enriched from blood (not recorded which). These receptors were obtained from a woman between 18 and 29 years old who had recovered from COVID-19.

The chain has TRBV28 and TRBJ1-1; 11 nucleotides line up with TRBD1. The CDR3 spans 10 residues. V gave up 8 bases and J gave up 11 bases; unmatched junction bases: 1. CDR1 and CDR2 (germline): MDHEN, SYDVKM. The CDR3 protein is CASGTGGAFF. The CDR3 bases are TGTGCCAGCGGGACAGGGGGGGCTTTCTTT.

This clone was detected once. V gene TRBV5-1 combines with J gene TRBJ2-5; possibly TRBD2 for D (6 bases). The CDR3 has 15 residues. From germline, CDR1 is SGHRS and CDR2 YFSETQ. V was clipped by 0 bases and J by 1 base, with 10 bases between them. CDR3: CASSLALGGQETQYF. The CDR3, as DNA: TGCGCCAGCAGCTTGGCCCTGGGGGGCCAAGAGACCCAGTACTTC.

This chain connects TRBV1 to TRBJ1-5; the table gives TRBD1 as D, unverified against the DNA. TRBV1 is an annotated pseudogene. This CDR3 is built from 18 residues. This CDR3 reads CTSSQGPYRGSTNQPQHF. The CDR3 region has the DNA TGCACCAGCAGCCAAGGGCCCTACAGGGGTAGTACCAATCAGCCCCAGCATTTT.